The 16 T cell receptor beta chains below all came from one sample that was sequenced in a study of beta chain features in type 1 diabetes. General study results and limits: TCRB CDR3s were moderately but significantly shorter in Type 1 diabetes patients in all four CD4+ subsets.

Their antigens remain unidentified. The study reverse transcribed the entire isolated RNA, so it sequenced expressed TCRB transcripts. TCRdb keeps only in-frame clones here, not all; method: immunoSEQ multiplex PCR. The table records 200,000 to 250,000 clones, around 14% of them present only once. The specimen sequenced was naive CD4+ T cells from blood. All receptors derive from a man under 40 with type 1 diabetes.

The chain is built from TRBV18 and TRBJ2-4; maybe TRBD2 (6 bases). CDR3 size: 13 residues. Trimming cost V 8 bases and J 8 bases, with 16 bases left between them. From germline, CDR1 is KGHSH and CDR2 LQKENI. The CDR3 here is CASQTSSGDIQYF. The CDR3 nucleotides are TGTGCCAGCCAAACTAGCTCCGGCGACATTCAGTACTTC.

V and J are TRBV2 and TRBJ1-1; TRBD1 matches at 7 bases. CDR3 length: 14 residues. The germline CDR1 and CDR2 sequences are SNHLY and FYNNEI. The V gene end was trimmed by 4 bases and the J gene end by 5 bases; junction bases not matched to a gene: 7. The CDR3 loop is CASSARQGGTEAFF. CDR3 nucleotide sequence: TGTGCCAGCAGTGCCAGGCAGGGGGGAACTGAAGCTTTCTTT.

The chain joins TRBV6-1 to TRBJ2-1, with 10 bases aligning to TRBD2. CDR1 MNHNS and CDR2 SASEGT come from the germline V gene. The CDR3 is 14 amino acids. Losses at the gene ends were 3 bases for V and 9 bases for J; bases not matched to a gene: 5. The CDR3 sequence is CASSDPGTSVEQFF. The CDR3 DNA reads as TGTGCCAGCAGTGACCCCGGGACTAGCGTTGAGCAGTTCTTC.

This clone has more than one count but fewer than ten. This chain joins TRBV4-1 and TRBJ1-2, with D tentatively TRBD1 (5 bases). Germline values: CDR1 MGHRA, CDR2 YSYEKL. Trimming removed 0 bases from V and 4 bases from J, with 9 bases in between. CDR3 size: 14 residues. CDR3 coding DNA: TGCGCCAGCAGCCAAGATCGGGGGTCCTATGGCTACACCTTC. This sequence encodes CASSQDRGSYGYTF.

This clone has only a few counts. The chain is built from TRBV29-1 and TRBJ2-1; D call uncertain. The CDR3 extends over 11 amino acids. Germline V gene data show CDR1 as SQVTM and CDR2 as ANQGSEA. Trimming took off 8 bases at V and 6 bases at J, with 11 bases between the two ends. CDR3 nucleotide sequence: TGCAGCTGTTATCGAGTCAATGAGCAGTTCTTC. Protein: CSCYRVNEQFF.

This clone appeared a few times. This chain uses TRBV6-5 with TRBJ2-3; D unclear. The CDR3 totals 11 residues. Per the germline V gene, CDR1 is MNHEY and CDR2 is SVGAGI. The germline V and J ends were trimmed by 4 bases and 5 bases, with 4 bases remaining between them. The CDR3 sequence: CASSLEDTQYF. In DNA, the CDR3 is TGTGCCAGCAGTTTAGAAGATACGCAGTATTTT.

The CDR3 nucleotides read TGTGCCAGCAGTTGGACTAGCGGGGTCTACAATGAGCAGTTCTTC. This sequence encodes CASSWTSGVYNEQFF. The V gene is TRBV28, the J gene TRBJ2-1; 12 bases are a match to TRBD2. Germline CDR1 and CDR2: MDHEN and SYDVKM. The CDR3 totals 15 residues. The trim removed 4 bases at V and 3 bases at J, leaving 1 base unmatched.

In its sample, this clone was seen a few times. The J gene is TRBJ2-5, the V gene TRBV14; D not resolved. The CDR3 loop spans 14 amino acids. Between the trimmed V and J ends, which lost 4 bases and 1 base, there was a span of 10 bases. The germline gives CDR1 SGHDN, CDR2 FVKESK. The CDR3 here is CASSPVNSQETQYF. Written as DNA, the CDR3 is TGTGCCAGCAGCCCTGTAAACTCCCAAGAGACCCAGTACTTC.

This clone was counted a few times. The identical CDR3 is also encoded by other nucleotide sequences in the sample. V is TRBV6-5 and J is TRBJ1-2, with a tentative D call TRBD1 (6 bases). Germline-derived CDR1 and CDR2 are MNHEY and SVGAGI. Trimming pared 2 bases from V and 2 bases from J, leaving 9 bases between. This CDR3 has 14 residues. CDR3 loop: CASSYGQGNYGYTF. The DNA for the CDR3 is TGTGCCAGCAGTTACGGGCAGGGGAACTATGGCTACACCTTC.

The V gene is TRBV5-1, the J gene TRBJ2-5; 8 positions match TRBD1. Germline V gene sequence: CDR1 SGHRS, CDR2 YFSETQ. The CDR3 is made up of 15 amino acids. V shed 4 bases, J shed 2 bases, and the junction held 7 bases outside the gene matches. The CDR3, as DNA: TGCGCCAGCAGCGTTGCGACAGGGGTACAAGAGACCCAGTACTTC. Residues: CASSVATGVQETQYF.

This clone was detected only a few times. The rearrangement uses TRBV25-1 and TRBJ2-5; the match to TRBD2 covers 8 bases. CDR3 length: 16 residues. Germline lookup yields CDR1 MGHDK and CDR2 SYGVNS. The junction had 7 bases not matched to a gene; V was cut back by 2 bases and J by 2 bases. CDR3 DNA sequence: TGTGCCAGCAGTGAAGGGGCTAGCGGGCCTCAAGAGACCCAGTACTTC. Protein product: CASSEGASGPQETQYF.

This clone was picked up a small number of times. The chain has TRBV29-1 and TRBJ2-1; D is unclear. There are 11 residues in the CDR3. V was trimmed by 7 bases and J by 1 base, leaving 5 bases between them. The V gene's germline CDR1 is SQVTM and CDR2 ANQGSEA. The CDR3, as DNA: TGCAGCGCGGAGTCCTACAATGAGCAGTTCTTC. This codes for CSAESYNEQFF.

This clone turned up a few times. The chain employs TRBV29-1 and TRBJ2-1, with 11 bases that match TRBD1. The CDR3 totals 20 residues. V dropped 5 bases and J dropped 1; count of bases not matched to a gene: 19. Germline assignment: CDR1 SQVTM and CDR2 ANQGSEA. CDR3 bases: TGCAGCGTTAAAAAGAGGTCCGGGACAGGGGGGGATACTTCCTACAATGAGCAGTTCTTC. It yields the protein CSVKKRSGTGGDTSYNEQFF.

This clone was detected a few times. This chain joins TRBV25-1 and TRBJ2-1; D is perhaps TRBD2 (5 bases). Germline V lookup: CDR1 MGHDK, CDR2 SYGVNS. V was cut by 1 base and J by 7 bases, with 14 bases left in between. The CDR3 spans 15 residues. The CDR3 spells CASSESRKGVNEQFF. CDR3 DNA: TGTGCCAGCAGTGAATCCCGAAAGGGAGTGAATGAGCAGTTCTTC.

This clone was seen more than once but under ten times. This chain uses TRBV29-1 with TRBJ1-2; D is possibly TRBD1 (6 bases). The V gene lost 8 bases and the J gene lost 0 bases, with 16 bases spanning the gap. The CDR3 totals 14 residues. The V gene's germline CDR1 is SQVTM and CDR2 ANQGSEA. CDR3 sequence (DNA): TGCAGCACCCGGACAGTAATTACTAACTATGGCTACACCTTC. As protein: CSTRTVITNYGYTF. Drawing the rest from reference TRBV29-1 and TRBJ1-2, the complete variable domain is SAVISQKPSRDICQRGTSLTIQCQVDSQVTMMFWYRQQPGQSLTLIATANQGSEATYESGFVIDKFPISRPNLTFSTLTVSNMSPEDSSIYLCSTRTVITNYGYTFGSGTRLTVV.

The chain combines TRBV30 with TRBJ1-6; the D gene is possibly TRBD1 (6 bases). Germline V gives CDR1 GTSNPN, CDR2 SVGIG (reference sequence). V gave up 2 bases and J gave up 6 bases, with 17 bases separating them. The CDR3 has 16 residues. The DNA for the CDR3 is TGTGCCTGGAGTCCCCGGGGGGGGCTCGGTAATTCACCCCTCCACTTT. Encoded protein: CAWSPRGGLGNSPLHF. The full variable domain, completed using reference TRBV30 and TRBJ1-6, is SQTIHQWPATLVQPVGSPLSLECTVEGTSNPNLYWYRQAAGRGLQLLFYSVGIGQISSEVPQNLSASRPQDRQFILSSKKLLLSDSGFYLCAWSPRGGLGNSPLHFGNGTRLTVT.